The text below deals with one T cell receptor (beta chain). These data belong to a study of T-cell reconstitution after alpha-beta-depleted transplantation in children. Preparation of the TCRbeta library involved a method that used unique molecular identifiers. TCRdb redid the calling of the PCR reads with MiXCR, one entry per CDR3 protein. This table holds around 500,000 distinct CDR3 sequences, about an eighth found once. Trimming pared 7 bases from V and 6 bases from J, leaving 14 bases between. The CDR3 length is 13 residues. Germline V gene lookup returns CDR1 SGHNT and CDR2 YENEEA. This clonotype was obtained from a human donor who donated a stem cell graft to a child with combined immunodeficiency. Material: PBMCs from the stem cell graft donor, obtained from the stem cell graft. V gene TRBV11-3 combines with J gene TRBJ2-3; D not resolved. As DNA, the CDR3 is TGTGCCAGCACTCGGGCCGGATGGGATACGCAGTATTTT. Translated: CASTRAGWDTQYF.